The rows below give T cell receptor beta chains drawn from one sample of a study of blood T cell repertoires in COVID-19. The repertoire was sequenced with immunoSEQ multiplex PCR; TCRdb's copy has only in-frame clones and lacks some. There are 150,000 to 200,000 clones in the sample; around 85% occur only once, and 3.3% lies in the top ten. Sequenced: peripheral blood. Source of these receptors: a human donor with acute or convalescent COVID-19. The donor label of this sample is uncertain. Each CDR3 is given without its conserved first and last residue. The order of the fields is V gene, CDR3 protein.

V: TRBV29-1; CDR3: SVEIQGNYGYT
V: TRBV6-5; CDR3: ASKQDPSQPQH
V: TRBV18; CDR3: ASSPFARGQVNTGELF
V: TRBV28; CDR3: ASSLFGGGRAQH
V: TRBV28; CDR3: ASSLGGPDYGYT
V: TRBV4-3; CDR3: ASSQDSRGEQF
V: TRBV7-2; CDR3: ASSPDRVGYT
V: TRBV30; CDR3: AWSVQNRER
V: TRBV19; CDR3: ASSTSQGPHRELF
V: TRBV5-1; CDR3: ASSLGTGESGELF
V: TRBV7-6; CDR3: ASSLGTRGAKGYT
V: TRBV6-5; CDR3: ASNAGNYNSPLH
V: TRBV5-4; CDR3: ASRHSGGGSQETQY
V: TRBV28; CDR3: ASTTPGKPVQGEQY
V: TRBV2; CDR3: ASSRQGQLSTDTQY
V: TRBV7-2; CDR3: ASSLGGQGSVGYT
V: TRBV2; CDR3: ASSVKGANSPLH
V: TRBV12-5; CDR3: ASGLPGIGEPAF
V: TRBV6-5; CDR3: ASISPRTGDYGYT
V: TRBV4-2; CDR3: ASRDGQGRNTEAF
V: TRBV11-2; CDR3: ASSFGTGLGQPQH